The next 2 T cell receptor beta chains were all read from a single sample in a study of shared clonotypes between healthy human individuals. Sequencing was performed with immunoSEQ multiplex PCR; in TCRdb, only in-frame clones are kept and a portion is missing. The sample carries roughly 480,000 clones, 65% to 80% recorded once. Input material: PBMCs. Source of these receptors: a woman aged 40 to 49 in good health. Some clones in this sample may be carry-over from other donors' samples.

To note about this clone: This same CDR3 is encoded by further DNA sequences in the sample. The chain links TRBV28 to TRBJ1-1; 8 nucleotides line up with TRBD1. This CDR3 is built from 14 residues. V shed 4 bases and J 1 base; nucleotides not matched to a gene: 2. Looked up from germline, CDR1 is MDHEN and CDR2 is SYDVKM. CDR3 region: CASSSGQGNTEAFF. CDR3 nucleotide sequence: TGTGCCAGCAGTTCCGGACAGGGGAACACTGAAGCTTTCTTT.

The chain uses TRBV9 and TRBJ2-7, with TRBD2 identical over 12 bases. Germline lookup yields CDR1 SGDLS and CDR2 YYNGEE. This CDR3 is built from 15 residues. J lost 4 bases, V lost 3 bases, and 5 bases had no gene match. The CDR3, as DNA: TGTGCCAGCAGCGCCGGACTAGCGGGACAGTACGAGCAGTACTTC. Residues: CASSAGLAGQYEQYF.